One sample yielded the 4 T cell receptor beta chains listed below, sequenced in a study of metastatic and nonmetastatic thyroid tumors. All patients reached thyroid surgery having received no treatment beforehand. Using MiXCR, TCRdb re-called clones from the PCR reads. The sample lists 15,000 to 20,000 clones, roughly 25% seen once, with 10% in the top ten. The sample taken for sequencing was tumor tissue. The receptors derive from a female donor with papillary thyroid cancer or a benign thyroid nodule (not recorded which). Some clones in this sample may be carry-over from other donors' samples.

This clone was seen a single time. V is TRBV20-1 and J is TRBJ2-1, with 7 bases lining up with TRBD1. The germline V gene has CDR1 DFQATT and CDR2 SNEGSKA (reference sequence). The CDR3 contains 13 residues. V gave up 3 bases and J gave up 1 base; unmatched junction bases: 0. The CDR3 loop is CSARTGSYNEQFF. The CDR3 nucleotides are TGCAGTGCTAGGACAGGGTCCTACAATGAGCAGTTCTTC.

In this sample, this clone turned up a few times. The J gene is TRBJ2-7, the V gene TRBV19; 7 bases are a match to TRBD1. The length of the CDR3 is 12 residues. V shed 9 bases and J 2 bases; nucleotides not matched to a gene: 4. Germline V gene lookup returns CDR1 LNHDA and CDR2 SQIVND (reference sequence). CDR3 amino acids: CASEDRTYEQYF. The DNA for the CDR3 is TGTGCCAGCGAGGACAGGACCTACGAGCAGTACTTC.

This clone appeared a few times. The rearrangement joins TRBV7-8 to TRBJ1-1; no clear D gene. V was clipped by 5 bases and J by 1 base, with 8 bases between them. Germline V gene lookup returns CDR1 SGHVS and CDR2 FQNEAQ. The CDR3 has 13 amino acids. CDR3 protein: CASSVYSNTEAFF. The CDR3 region has the DNA TGTGCCAGCAGCGTGTATTCGAACACTGAAGCTTTCTTT. The full variable domain, its missing parts supplied by reference TRBV7-8 and TRBJ1-1, is GAGVSQSPRYKVAKRGQDVALRCDPISGHVSLFWYQQALGQGPEFLTYFQNEAQLDKSGLPSDRFFAERPEGSVSTLKIQRTQQEDSAVYLCASSVYSNTEAFFGQGTRLTVV.

This clone was picked up one time. Sequence at one end of the junction differs from germline and may be a read error. The chain uses TRBV20-1 and TRBJ2-2; TRBD2 aligns across 7 bases. The CDR3 covers 15 residues. Germline V lookup: CDR1 DFQATT, CDR2 SNEGSKA (reference sequence). The CDR3 region has the DNA TGCAGTGCTCGTCTCAGCGGGAATGGCACCTGGGAGCTGTTTTTT. It is translated as CSARLSGNGTWELFF.